Listed here are 21 T cell receptor beta chains from one sample, sequenced in a study of TIL therapy for anti-PD-1-resistant metastatic lung cancer. The sample's time point: pre-treatment sample, taken before nivolumab and TIL therapy. This was the immunoSEQ v3 assay. Clones were read by immunoSEQ multiplex PCR, and TCRdb kept only the in-frame ones, dropping some. The sample holds some 16,000 clones, approximately 69% seen once. The specimen was blood, collected at baseline. The receptors shown here come from a person aged 25 to 80 with non-small cell lung cancer.

Details on this clone: This specimen includes other DNA sequences encoding the same CDR3. This chain connects TRBV6-4 to TRBJ2-6, with 7 nucleotides matching TRBD2. With V trimmed by 0 bases and J by 1 base, 0 bases remained unmatched. In germline, CDR1 is MRHNA, CDR2 SNTAGT. CDR3 size: 16 residues. Here the CDR3 DNA reads TGTGCCAGCAGTGACTCGGGGGGGTCTGGGGCCAACGTCCTGACTTTC. Residues: CASSDSGGSGANVLTF.

This sequence joins TRBV7-9 and TRBJ2-1; TRBD2 might be the D (7 bases). This CDR3 has 15 residues. The germline gives CDR1 SEHNR, CDR2 FQNEAQ (reference sequence). Between the trimmed V and J ends, which lost 5 bases and 7 bases, there was a span of 18 bases. Here the CDR3 DNA reads TGTGCCAGCAGCCGAGGGGGGGACTATCCTAATGAGCAGTTCTTC. It is translated as CASSRGGDYPNEQFF.

The chain combines TRBV21-1 with TRBJ2-1. TRBV21-1 is a pseudogene locus. The CDR3 contains 12 residues. The CDR3 bases are TGTGCCAGCAGCGACCAACCCAATGAGCAGTTCTTC. Encoded protein: CASSDQPNEQFF.

The chain joins TRBV7-2 to TRBJ2-7; D gene ambiguous. From germline, CDR1 is SGHTA and CDR2 FQGNSA. The CDR3 totals 12 residues. Deletions cut 5 bases from V and 1 base from J, with 6 bases between. The CDR3 sequence: CASSPESYEQYF. CDR3 bases: TGTGCCAGCAGCCCAGAGTCCTACGAGCAGTACTTC.

The V gene is TRBV5-1, the J gene TRBJ2-3; possibly TRBD2 for D (7 bases). Trimming cost V 1 base and J 1 base, with 16 bases left between them. The CDR3 loop spans 17 amino acids. Germline-derived CDR1 and CDR2 are SGHRS and YFSETQ. The CDR3, as DNA: TGCGCCAGCAGCTTGAGTCCCAGGGGAGGGGGCACAGATACGCAGTATTTT. Residues: CASSLSPRGGGTDTQYF.

The rearrangement links TRBV5-6 to TRBJ2-5; D uncertain. CDR3 length: 13 amino acids. V was pared by 3 bases and J by 6 bases, with 12 bases between. Germline CDR1 is SGHDT and CDR2 is YYEEEE. This CDR3 is CASSSGTVQTQYF. The DNA for the CDR3 is TGTGCCAGCAGCTCGGGTACAGTACAGACCCAGTACTTC.

This clone occurred a few times. V gene TRBV27 combines with J gene TRBJ1-6; the match to TRBD1 covers 10 bases. Germline loops: CDR1 MNHEY, CDR2 SMNVEV (reference sequence). CDR3 length: 14 amino acids. V was clipped by 5 bases and J by 10 bases; unmatched bases: 5. In DNA, the CDR3 is TGTGCCAGCAGTGCGGACAGGGGGTACTCACCCCTCCACTTT. The encoded protein is CASSADRGYSPLHF.

The genes are TRBV6-6 and TRBJ2-7, with D possibly matching TRBD2 (6 bases). From germline, CDR1 is MNHNY and CDR2 SVGAGI (reference sequence). Trimming pared 0 bases from V and 3 bases from J, leaving 12 bases between. The CDR3 contains 15 residues. The CDR3 reads CASSYSGSDYYEQYF. CDR3 sequence (DNA): TGTGCCAGCAGTTACTCCGGGTCGGACTACTACGAGCAGTACTTC.

Only a few counts were recorded for this clone. The V gene is TRBV16, the J gene TRBJ1-2; D remains unclear. With 9 bases removed from V and 4 bases from J, the gap between germline ends came to 24 bases. Germline V gene sequence: CDR1 KGHSY, CDR2 FQNENV. The CDR3 extends over 16 amino acids. CDR3 protein: CASSDPTVRKTYGYTF. CDR3 DNA: TGTGCCAGTAGCGATCCTACGGTCAGAAAGACCTATGGCTACACCTTC.

The chain couples TRBV12-2 to TRBJ2-7; TRBD2, the table's D call, was not compared with the DNA. TRBV12-2 is a recognized pseudogene. The CDR3 spans 15 residues. The DNA of the CDR3 is TGTGCAAGTCGCTTAGCCATGAGCGGGGGCTACGAGCAGTACTTC. It specifies CASRLAMSGGYEQYF.

The chain has TRBV6-1 and TRBJ2-3; tentatively, D is TRBD1 (6 bases). This CDR3 has 15 residues. V was trimmed by 11 bases and J by 3 bases, leaving 21 bases between them. Germline CDR1 is MNHNS and CDR2 is SASEGT. CDR3 sequence: CAGQNGGQGTDTQYF. CDR3 nucleotides: TGTGCCGGCCAGAATGGTGGGCAGGGGACAGATACGCAGTATTTT.

This clone is categorized as medium-sized (0.01 to 0.1%). The V call is TRBV11-2, the J call TRBJ2-7; D gene unclear. CDR1 SGHAT and CDR2 FQNNGV come from the germline V gene. This CDR3 has 11 amino acids. V gave up 5 bases and J gave up 5 bases, with 7 bases separating them. CDR3 DNA sequence: TGTGCCAGCAGCCACAACAACGAGCAGTACTTC. Amino acid sequence: CASSHNNEQYF. The complete variable domain, with remaining parts taken from reference TRBV11-2 and TRBJ2-7, reads EAGVAQSPRYKIIEKRQSVAFWCNPISGHATLYWYQQILGQGPKLLIQFQNNGVVDDSQLPKDRFSAERLKGVDSTLKIQPAKLEDSAVYLCASSHNNEQYFGPGTRLTVT.

This chain links TRBV19 with TRBJ2-7, with D maybe TRBD2 (5 bases). This CDR3 region has 14 residues. CDR1 is LNHDA, CDR2 SQIVND, per germline (reference sequence). The germline V and J ends were trimmed by 9 bases and 3 bases, with 18 bases remaining between them. The CDR3 region has the DNA TGTGCCAGCATTGGAGGACCCCTCTACTACGAGCAGTACTTC. Its translation is CASIGGPLYYEQYF.

V gene TRBV9 combines with J gene TRBJ2-1, with D hard to call. The CDR3 is made up of 15 amino acids. The germline CDR1 and CDR2 sequences are SGDLS and YYNGEE. Trimming removed 2 bases at V and 0 bases at J, with 9 bases between. DNA of the CDR3: TGTGCCAGCAGCGTGAACCCCAGCTCCTACAATGAGCAGTTCTTC. Its translation: CASSVNPSSYNEQFF.

The V gene is TRBV11-2, the J gene TRBJ2-5; D is uncertain. CDR3 size: 14 residues. CDR1 is SGHAT, CDR2 FQNNGV, per germline. V lost 3 bases and J 0 bases, leaving 8 bases between the germline ends. In DNA form, the CDR3 reads TGTGCCAGCAGCTTCAGCAGCGACCAAGAGACCCAGTACTTC. It codes for CASSFSSDQETQYF.

This clone has a handful of counts. J is TRBJ1-5 and V is TRBV27; 7 bases line up with TRBD1. Germline lookup yields CDR1 MNHEY and CDR2 SMNVEV (reference sequence). The CDR3 spans 15 residues. Trimming took 5 bases from V and 7 from J; bases not matched to a gene: 11. The CDR3 protein is CASSTRQGVGQPQHF. The DNA for the CDR3 is TGTGCCAGCAGTACCAGACAGGGAGTGGGGCAGCCCCAGCATTTT.

The chain employs TRBV6-7 and TRBJ2-5, with D tentatively TRBD1 (6 bases). TRBV6-7 is treated as an ORF (open reading frame) with a function not yet certain. The CDR3 contains 11 residues. Between the trimmed V and J ends, which lost 5 bases and 13 bases, there was a span of 14 bases. The CDR3 spells CASSTTGRGYF. DNA for the CDR3: TGTGCCAGCAGTACCACAGGGAGAGGGTACTTC.

DNA for the CDR3: TGTGCCAGCAGAGAGGGGACAGGGGGCTATCAGCCCCAGCATTTT. Translated: CASREGTGGYQPQHF. The J gene is TRBJ1-5, the V gene TRBV6-5; 12 bases agree with TRBD1. The CDR3 is made up of 15 amino acids. The trim removed 6 bases at V and 5 bases at J, leaving 5 bases unmatched. Germline-derived CDR1 and CDR2 are MNHEY and SVGAGI.

The V call is TRBV6-5, the J call TRBJ1-1; D is unclear. The germline CDR1 and CDR2 sequences are MNHEY and SVGAGI. The CDR3 sequence is 15 residues long. Trimming took 6 bases from V and 1 from J, leaving 15 bases between them. DNA for the CDR3: TGTGCCAGCAGCCTACTGGCAGATGAGAACACTGAAGCTTTCTTT. Translation gives CASSLLADENTEAFF.

The chain combines TRBV9 with TRBJ1-5; no clear D. Trimming shortened V by 0 bases and J by 10 bases, and 20 bases separated the two germline ends. The CDR3 sequence is 16 residues long. CDR1 and CDR2 (germline): SGDLS, YYNGEE. The CDR3 DNA sequence: TGTGCCAGCAGCGTAGAGACACCCTCGGGAGTCGGTCCCCAGCATTTT. This codes for CASSVETPSGVGPQHF.

This chain joins TRBV27 and TRBJ2-2, with D unresolved. V was trimmed by 4 bases and J by 7 bases, leaving 10 bases between them. This CDR3 is built from 13 residues. Germline CDR1 is MNHEY and CDR2 is SMNVEV (reference sequence). The CDR3 coding sequence is TGTGCCAGCAGTTCCGAAGTGGGCGGGGAGCTGTTTTTT. This codes for CASSSEVGGELFF.